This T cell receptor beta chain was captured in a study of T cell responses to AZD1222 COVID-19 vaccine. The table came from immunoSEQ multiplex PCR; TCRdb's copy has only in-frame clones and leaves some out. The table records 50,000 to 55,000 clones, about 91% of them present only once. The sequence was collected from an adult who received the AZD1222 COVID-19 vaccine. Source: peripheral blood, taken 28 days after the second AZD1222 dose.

The CDR3 loop reads CASSPGQLGNTIYF. In nucleotides, the CDR3 is TGTGCCAGCAGCCCAGGACAACTAGGAAACACCATATATTTT. This rearrangement joins TRBV5-6 to TRBJ1-3; tentatively, D is TRBD1 (5 bases). The germline gives CDR1 SGHDT, CDR2 YYEEEE. Deletions cut 4 bases from V and 4 bases from J, with 12 bases between. CDR3 length: 14 residues.